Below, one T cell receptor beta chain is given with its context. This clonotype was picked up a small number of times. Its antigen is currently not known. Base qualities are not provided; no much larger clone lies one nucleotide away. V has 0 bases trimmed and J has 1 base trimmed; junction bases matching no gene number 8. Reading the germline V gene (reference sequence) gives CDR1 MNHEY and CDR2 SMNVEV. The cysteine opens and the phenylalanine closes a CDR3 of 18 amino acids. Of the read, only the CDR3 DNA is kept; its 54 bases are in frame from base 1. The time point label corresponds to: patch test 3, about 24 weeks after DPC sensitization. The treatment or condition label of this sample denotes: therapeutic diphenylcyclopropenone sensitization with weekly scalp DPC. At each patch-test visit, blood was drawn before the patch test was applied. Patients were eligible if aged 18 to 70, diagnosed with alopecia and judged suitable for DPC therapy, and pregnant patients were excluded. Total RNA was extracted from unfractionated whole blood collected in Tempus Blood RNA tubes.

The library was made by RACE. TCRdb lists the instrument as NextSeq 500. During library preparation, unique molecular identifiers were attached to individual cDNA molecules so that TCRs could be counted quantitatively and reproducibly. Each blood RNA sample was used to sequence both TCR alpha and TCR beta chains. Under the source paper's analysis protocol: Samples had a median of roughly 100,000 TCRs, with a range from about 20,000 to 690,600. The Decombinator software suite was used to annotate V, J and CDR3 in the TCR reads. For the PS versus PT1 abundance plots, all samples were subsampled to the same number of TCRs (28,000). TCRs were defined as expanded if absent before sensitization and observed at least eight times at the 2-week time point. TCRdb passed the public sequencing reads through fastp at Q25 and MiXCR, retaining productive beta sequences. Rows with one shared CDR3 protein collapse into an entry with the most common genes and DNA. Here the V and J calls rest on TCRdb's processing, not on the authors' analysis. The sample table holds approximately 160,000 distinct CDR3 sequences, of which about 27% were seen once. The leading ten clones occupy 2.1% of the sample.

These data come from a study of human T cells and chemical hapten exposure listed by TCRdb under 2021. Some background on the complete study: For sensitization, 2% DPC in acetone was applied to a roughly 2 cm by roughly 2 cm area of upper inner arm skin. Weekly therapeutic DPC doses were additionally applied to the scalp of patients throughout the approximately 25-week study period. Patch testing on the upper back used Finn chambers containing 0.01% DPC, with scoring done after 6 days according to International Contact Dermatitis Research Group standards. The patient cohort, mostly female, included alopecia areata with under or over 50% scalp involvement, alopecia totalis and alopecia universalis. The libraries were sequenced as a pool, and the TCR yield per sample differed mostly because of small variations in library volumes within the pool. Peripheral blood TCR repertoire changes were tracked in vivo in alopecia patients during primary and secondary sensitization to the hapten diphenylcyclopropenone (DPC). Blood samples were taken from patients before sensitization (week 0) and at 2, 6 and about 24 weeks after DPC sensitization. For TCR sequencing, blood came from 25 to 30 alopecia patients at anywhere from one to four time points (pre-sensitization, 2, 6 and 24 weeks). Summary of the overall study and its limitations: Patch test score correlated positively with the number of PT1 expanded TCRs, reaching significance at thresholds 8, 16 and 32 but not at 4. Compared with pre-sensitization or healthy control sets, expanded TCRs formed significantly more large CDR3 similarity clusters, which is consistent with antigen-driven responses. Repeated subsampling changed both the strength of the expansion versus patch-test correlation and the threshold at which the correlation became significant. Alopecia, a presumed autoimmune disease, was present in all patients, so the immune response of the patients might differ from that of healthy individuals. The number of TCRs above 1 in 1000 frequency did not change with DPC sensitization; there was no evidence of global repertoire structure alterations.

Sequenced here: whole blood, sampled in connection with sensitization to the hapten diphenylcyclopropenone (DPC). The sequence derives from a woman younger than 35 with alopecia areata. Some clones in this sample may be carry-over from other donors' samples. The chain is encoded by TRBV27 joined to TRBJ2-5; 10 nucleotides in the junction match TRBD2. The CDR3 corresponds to CASSLSSWTSGLQETQYF. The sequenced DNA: TGTGCCAGCAGTTTATCGAGTTGGACTAGCGGACTCCAAGAGACCCAGTACTTC.